The TCR beta chain under discussion was sequenced for a study of blood T cell repertoires in COVID-19. Study background: The United States, Italy and Spain were the sources of the acute and convalescent COVID-19 samples. In each case, the material was cDNA or gDNA derived from T cells, B-cell-depleted T cells, or PBMCs.

The CDR3 length is 16 residues. Germline values: CDR1 LNHDA, CDR2 SQIVND (reference sequence). After removal of 4 bases from V and 7 bases from J, the junction contained 13 bases not matched to a gene. Clones were sequenced by immunoSEQ multiplex PCR, and TCRdb holds only the in-frame ones, with some missing. This table has tens of thousands of clones, less than 85% appearing once. This clone was picked up a small number of times. The rearrangement joins TRBV19 to TRBJ1-5; 7 bases fit TRBD1. The specimen was peripheral blood. The TCR sequence derives from an elderly woman with acute or convalescent COVID-19. The CDR3 sequence: CASSTGTEGNIQPQHF. CDR3 sequence (DNA): TGTGCCAGTAGTACAGGGACAGAGGGGAATATCCAGCCCCAGCATTTT. The whole variable domain, filled in from reference TRBV19 and TRBJ1-5, reads DGGITQSPKYLFRKEGQNVTLSCEQNLNHDAMYWYRQDPGQGLRLIYYSQIVNDFQKGDIAEGYSVSREKKESFPLTVTSAQKNPTAFYLCASSTGTEGNIQPQHFGDGTRLSIL.